These 25 T cell receptor beta chains were all obtained from the same sample, sequenced in a study of CD8+CD57+ T cells in acquired aplastic anemia. TCR beta VDJ combinations and CDR3 sequences were profiled from genomic DNA. TCRdb independently ran MiXCR on the reads; one entry per CDR3 protein. The data show roughly 260,000 distinct CDR3 sequences, around half seen once. Selection for sequencing was limited to patients who had shown CD8+CD57+ cell expansion by flow cytometry. Input material: sorted CD4+, CD8+, or CD8+CD57+ T cells (not recorded which) from PBMCs. All receptors derive from a human donor with aplastic anemia.

Comments on this clonotype: The CDR3 carries no conserved terminal phenylalanine or tryptophan, so it likely arises from a read error. The chain combines TRBV11-1 with TRBJ2-1; 8 bases are shared with TRBD1. Unmatched junction bases numbered 10, after V lost 3 bases and J lost 9 bases. Germline V gene lookup returns CDR1 SGHAT and CDR2 FQDESV (reference sequence). This CDR3 has 15 residues. Here the CDR3 reads CASSFRTGMSSEQFL. CDR3 coding DNA: TGTGCCAGCAGCTTTAGGACAGGGATGAGCAGTGAGCAGTTCCTC.

This chain uses TRBV7-2 with TRBJ2-7; no clear D gene. The CDR3 consists of 13 residues. Germline V CDR1 and CDR2: SGHTA, FQGNSA. V was pared by 1 base and J by 4 bases, with 8 bases between. CDR3 bases: TGTGCCAGCAGCTTAGATGAGGTATACGAGCAGTACTTC. This translates into CASSLDEVYEQYF.

For this clonotype: Given a much more abundant clone one base away, this may be a read error. CDR3 DNA: TGCGCCAGCAGCTTGCCCCGACTAGCGGGAGTCAATGAGCAGTACTTC. Its protein product is CASSLPRLAGVNEQYF. This rearrangement joins TRBV5-1 to TRBJ2-7, with TRBD2 matching 12 bases. CDR3 length: 16 amino acids. V trimming: 1 base; J trimming: 7 bases; junction bases outside the gene matches: 9. Per the germline V gene, CDR1 is SGHRS and CDR2 is YFSETQ.

This clonotype showed up many times. V gene TRBV25-1 combines with J gene TRBJ2-7; D gene unclear. The CDR3 consists of 13 residues. V was cut by 1 base and J by 6 bases, with 10 bases left in between. Germline CDR1 reads MGHDK; CDR2 reads SYGVNS. CDR3 protein: CASSEFMRGEQYF. In nucleotides, the CDR3 is TGTGCCAGCAGTGAATTCATGCGCGGCGAGCAGTACTTC.

The genes are TRBV19 and TRBJ2-5; D is unclear. Trimming removed 3 bases at V and 6 bases at J, with 5 bases between. The germline gives CDR1 LNHDA, CDR2 SQIVND (reference sequence). The CDR3 has 11 residues. For the CDR3, the DNA is TGTGCCAGTAGTATTCATCAGACCCAGTACTTC. Amino acids: CASSIHQTQYF.

This chain connects TRBV5-1 to TRBJ1-6, with TRBD1 as a possible D gene (5 bases). Germline assignment: CDR1 SGHRS and CDR2 YFSETQ. This CDR3 spans 15 amino acids. Trimming pared 0 bases from V and 5 bases from J, leaving 9 bases between. CDR3 amino acids: CASSLEGLDNSPLHF. CDR3 DNA sequence: TGCGCCAGCAGCTTGGAGGGACTGGATAATTCACCCCTCCACTTT.

V is TRBV6-2 or TRBV6-3 and J is TRBJ2-7; perhaps TRBD1 as D (5 bases). The CDR3 spans 14 residues. V lost 0 bases to trimming and J lost 0 bases, with 6 bases between them. Per germline, CDR1 MNHEY and CDR2 SVGEGT. The CDR3 loop reads CASSYSTASYEQYF. For the CDR3, the DNA is TGTGCCAGCAGTTACTCGACAGCCTCCTACGAGCAGTACTTC.

In this sample, this clonotype turned up many times. The chain links TRBV27 to TRBJ1-1; D remains ambiguous. Germline V gives CDR1 MNHEY, CDR2 SMNVEV (reference sequence). The CDR3 totals 14 residues. V was pared by 3 bases and J by 0 bases, with 8 bases between. The CDR3 sequence: CASSLGRLNTEAFF. In DNA form, the CDR3 reads TGTGCCAGCAGTTTGGGGAGGCTGAACACTGAAGCTTTCTTT.

The chain couples TRBV24-1 to TRBJ1-2; D gene uncertain. V was shortened by 2 bases and J by 2 bases, with 2 bases between the two germline ends. This CDR3 contains 12 residues. Germline CDR1 is KGHDR and CDR2 is SFDVKD. CDR3 bases: TGTGCCACCAGTGATTACAACTATGGCTACACCTTC. As protein: CATSDYNYGYTF.

This clonotype has at least ten counts. The chain carries TRBV29-1 and TRBJ2-7, with 8 bases fitting TRBD1. Per germline, CDR1 SQVTM and CDR2 ANQGSEA. There are 13 residues in the CDR3. Germline trimming cut 4 bases from V and 6 bases from J; bases unmatched to any gene: 8. The CDR3 protein is CSVATGAFGEQYF. DNA for the CDR3: TGCAGCGTTGCGACAGGGGCCTTTGGCGAGCAGTACTTC.

This clonotype was recorded at least ten times. This chain connects TRBV20-1 to TRBJ2-3; the match to TRBD2 covers 11 bases. Per the germline V gene, CDR1 is DFQATT and CDR2 is SNEGSKA (reference sequence). V was clipped by 3 bases and J by 1 base; unmatched bases: 3. The CDR3 loop spans 15 amino acids. CDR3 protein: CSARVTSGGTDTQYF. The CDR3 DNA sequence: TGCAGTGCTAGGGTGACTAGCGGGGGCACAGATACGCAGTATTTT.

CDR3 sequence reads: CASSQDTSGGAPYEQYF. DNA of the CDR3: TGTGCCAGCAGCCAAGATACCAGTGGTGGCGCACCATACGAGCAGTACTTC. This chain connects TRBV3-1 to TRBJ2-7, with D unresolved. CDR3 size: 17 residues. The germline CDR1 and CDR2 sequences are LGHDT and YNNKEL (reference sequence). V lost 0 bases, J lost 4 bases, and 19 bases lay in between.

To note about this clonotype: At one boundary the junction diverges from the germline segment, which might be a read error. The J gene is TRBJ2-3, the V gene TRBV10-3; D is perhaps TRBD2 (5 bases). Germline V gives CDR1 ENHRY, CDR2 SYGVKD. This CDR3 contains 14 residues. CDR3 region: CAIGEGGSTDTQYF. In DNA form, the CDR3 reads TGTGCCATCGGTGAGGGCGGTAGCACAGATACGCAATATTTT.

V gene TRBV7-3 combines with J gene TRBJ2-7; 10 positions match TRBD2. The CDR3 is made up of 13 amino acids. With V trimmed by 10 bases and J by 2 bases, 5 bases remained unmatched. The germline CDR1 and CDR2 sequences are SGHTA and FQGTGA. The CDR3 spells CATSGGGPYEQYF. CDR3 DNA sequence: TGTGCCACAAGCGGGGGGGGCCCCTACGAGCAGTACTTC.

CDR3 sequence: CSARRSLNTEAFF. The CDR3 nucleotides are TGCAGTGCTAGGCGCAGCCTGAACACTGAAGCTTTCTTT. This chain uses TRBV20-1 with TRBJ1-1; the D is unclear. This CDR3 contains 13 residues. CDR1 and CDR2 from the germline V gene are DFQATT and SNEGSKA (reference sequence). Trimming took 3 bases from V and 0 from J, leaving 8 bases between them.

This clonotype has at least ten counts. The CDR3 spells CASSSPPIHTDTQYF. CDR3 DNA: TGCGCCAGCAGCTCGCCACCAATCCACACAGATACGCAGTATTTT. The rearrangement links TRBV5-1 to TRBJ2-3; D is uncertain. Germline CDR1 is SGHRS and CDR2 is YFSETQ. V was trimmed by 3 bases and J by 2 bases, leaving 13 bases between them. The CDR3 contains 15 residues.

This clonotype was found many times. This rearrangement joins TRBV6-2 or TRBV6-3 to TRBJ1-2, with a weak D call TRBD1 (5 bases). With 10 bases removed from V and 4 bases from J, the gap between germline ends came to 22 bases. The CDR3 contains 15 residues. The V gene's germline CDR1 is MNHEY and CDR2 SVGEGT. This CDR3 is CATTTGARVVYGYTF. The CDR3 DNA is TGTGCCACCACAACCGGGGCCAGGGTTGTCTATGGCTACACCTTC.

This clonotype is a singleton in its sample. The chain uses TRBV7-3 and TRBJ1-1; D gene uncertain. The V end lost 2 bases, the J end lost 3 bases, and 10 bases lay between the germline ends. CDR1 SGHTA and CDR2 FQGTGA come from the germline V gene. This CDR3 is 14 amino acids long. The CDR3: CASSLDGFHTEAFF. CDR3 nucleotide sequence: TGTGCCAGCAGCTTAGACGGGTTTCACACTGAAGCTTTCTTT.

The genes are TRBV29-1 and TRBJ2-7; D gene unclear. CDR3 length: 12 amino acids. Germline CDR1 SQVTM, CDR2 ANQGSEA. The CDR3 spells CQLTRFTYEQYF. As DNA, the CDR3 is TGCCAGCTCACCAGGTTCACCTACGAGCAGTACTTC.

The chain recombines TRBV24-1 with TRBJ2-1; a possible D gene is TRBD1 (6 bases). The CDR3 has 13 residues. CDR1 and CDR2 from the germline V gene are KGHDR and SFDVKD. Trimming took off 5 bases at V and 11 bases at J, with 15 bases between the two ends. This chain's CDR3 is CATSATGGIQQFF. CDR3 in DNA: TGTGCCACCAGTGCGACAGGAGGTATTCAGCAGTTCTTC.

This clonotype showed up many times. This chain links TRBV10-3 with TRBJ2-3, with D maybe TRBD1 (6 bases). Per the germline V gene, CDR1 is ENHRY and CDR2 is SYGVKD. The CDR3 has 14 amino acids. V lost 4 bases and J 4 bases, leaving 12 bases between the germline ends. In nucleotides, the CDR3 is TGTGCCATCAGTGGACAGGACAGCCCAGATACGCAGTATTTT. This encodes CAISGQDSPDTQYF.

The rearrangement links TRBV19 to TRBJ1-2; 8 positions match TRBD1. CDR1 is LNHDA, CDR2 SQIVND, per germline (reference sequence). V lost 3 bases to trimming and J lost 4 bases; unmatched junction nucleotides: 7. The CDR3 covers 15 residues. For the CDR3, the DNA is TGTGCCAGTAGTATGCCCGACAGGGGTGGCTATGGCTACACCTTC. It is translated as CASSMPDRGGYGYTF.

This clonotype appeared a few times. The chain links TRBV3-1 to TRBJ2-5; possibly TRBD1 or TRBD2 for D (6 bases each). CDR3 length equals 15 residues. Per germline, CDR1 LGHDT and CDR2 YNNKEL (reference sequence). V lost 1 base and J lost 5, with 14 bases in between. The CDR3 loop reads CASSQGVGGPETQYF. The CDR3 DNA is TGTGCCAGCAGCCAAGGGGTGGGGGGCCCGGAGACCCAGTACTTC.

On this clonotype: The limits of the CDR3 on the DNA are not certain, so only TCRdb's listed CDR3 is given. The chain carries TRBV6-6 and TRBJ1-1; TRBD1 is the table's D call, not checked against the DNA. With termini counted, the CDR3 has 21 amino acids. The germline V gene has CDR1 MNHNY and CDR2 SVGAGI (reference sequence). The CDR3 is CASVRQAVSAPASSGAGQAFF.

This chain connects TRBV12-3 or TRBV12-4 to TRBJ1-2; a weak D match, TRBD1 (5 bases). The CDR3 contains 9 residues. The CDR3 spells CASGWGATF. For the CDR3, the DNA is TGTGCTAGTGGTTGGGGCGCGACCTTC.